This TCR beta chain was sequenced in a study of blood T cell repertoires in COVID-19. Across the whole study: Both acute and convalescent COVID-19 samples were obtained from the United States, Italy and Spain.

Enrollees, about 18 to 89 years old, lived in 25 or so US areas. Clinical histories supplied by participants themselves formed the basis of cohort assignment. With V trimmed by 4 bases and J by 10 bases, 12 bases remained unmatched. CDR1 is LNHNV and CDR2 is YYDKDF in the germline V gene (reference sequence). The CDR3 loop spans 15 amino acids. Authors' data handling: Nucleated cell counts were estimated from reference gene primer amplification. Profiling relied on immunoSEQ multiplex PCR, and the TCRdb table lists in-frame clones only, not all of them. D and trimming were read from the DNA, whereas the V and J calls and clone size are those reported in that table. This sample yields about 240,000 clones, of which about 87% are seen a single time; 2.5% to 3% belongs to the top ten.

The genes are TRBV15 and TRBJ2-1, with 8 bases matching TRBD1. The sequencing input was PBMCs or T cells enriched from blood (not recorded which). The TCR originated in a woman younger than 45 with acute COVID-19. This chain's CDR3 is CATSTQGQANQEQFF. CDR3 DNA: TGTGCCACCAGCACACAGGGACAGGCTAATCAGGAGCAGTTCTTC.